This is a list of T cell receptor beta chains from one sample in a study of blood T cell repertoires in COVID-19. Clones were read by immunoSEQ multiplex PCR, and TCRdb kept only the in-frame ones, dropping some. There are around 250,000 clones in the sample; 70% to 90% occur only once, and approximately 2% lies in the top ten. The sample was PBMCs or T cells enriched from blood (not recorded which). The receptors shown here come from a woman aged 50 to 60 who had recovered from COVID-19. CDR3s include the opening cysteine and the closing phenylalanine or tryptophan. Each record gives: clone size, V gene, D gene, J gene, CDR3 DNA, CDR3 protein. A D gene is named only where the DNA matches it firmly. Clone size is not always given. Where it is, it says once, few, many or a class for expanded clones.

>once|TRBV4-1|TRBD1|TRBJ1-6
TGCGCCAGCAGCCAAGGCGCGACAGGGGGCACTTCACCCCTCCACTTT
CASSQGATGGTSPLHF
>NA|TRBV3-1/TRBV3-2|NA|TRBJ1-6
TGTGCCAGCAGCACGGCGGGCCGCAATTCACCCCTCCACTTT
CASSTAGRNSPLHF
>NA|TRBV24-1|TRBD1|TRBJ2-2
TGTGCCACCAGTGATTTGCGAGACAGGGCCACCGGGGAGCTGTTTTTT
CATSDLRDRATGELFF
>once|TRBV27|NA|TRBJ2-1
TGTGCCAGCAGGGACAGCAGCTCCTACAATGAGCAGTTCTTC
CASRDSSSYNEQFF
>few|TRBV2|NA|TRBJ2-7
TGTGCCAGCAGCCTACCCACAGGCGGTAGGGGGTACGAGCAGTACTTC
CASSLPTGGRGYEQYF
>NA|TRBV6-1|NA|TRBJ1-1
TGTGCCAGCAGTGAAGAAGTCAGGACAGTTAGAGCTTTCTTT
CASSEEVRTVRAFF
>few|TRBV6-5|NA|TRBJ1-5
TGTGCCAGCAGCGATCCGGGACACTTCAATCAGCCCCAGCATTTT
CASSDPGHFNQPQHF
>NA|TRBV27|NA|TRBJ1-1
TGTGCCAGCAGTTTAAGTGCCGGGGGGGTAGCTGAAGCTTTCTTT
CASSLSAGGVAEAFF
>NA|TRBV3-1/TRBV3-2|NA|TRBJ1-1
TGTGCCAGCAGCCCCTTTATAGAAGCTTTCTTT
CASSPFIEAFF
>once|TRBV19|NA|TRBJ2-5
TGTGCCAGTAGTACTACCGAGGCGGAGACCCAGTACTTC
CASSTTEAETQYF
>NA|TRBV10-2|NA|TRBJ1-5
TGCGCCAGCAGCCGACTTCGAGCGGGGGGCAATCAGCCCCAGCATTTT
CASSRLRAGGNQPQHF
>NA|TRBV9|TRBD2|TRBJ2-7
TGTGCCAGCAGCGTAGGGACTAGCGGGAGCATAGCCGAGCAGTACTTC
CASSVGTSGSIAEQYF
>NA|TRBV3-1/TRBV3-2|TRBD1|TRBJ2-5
TGTGCCAGCAGCCAGCAAGGGGGCGAAGAGACCCAGTACTTC
CASSQQGGEETQYF
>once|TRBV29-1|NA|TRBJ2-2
TGCAGCGTCCTGACTCCTGGCGGGGAGCTGTTTTTT
CSVLTPGGELFF
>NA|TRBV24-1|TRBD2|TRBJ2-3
TGTGCCACCCCGAAAGCGGGAGGGTACACAGATACGCAGTATTTT
CATPKAGGYTDTQYF
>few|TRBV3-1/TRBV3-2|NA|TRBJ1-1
TGTGCCAGCAGCCGCGTCGGGGTAGGGGGCACTGAAGCTTTCTTT
CASSRVGVGGTEAFF
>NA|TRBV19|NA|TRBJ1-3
TGTGCCAGTAGTATCCAGAACTCTGGAAACACCATATATTTT
CASSIQNSGNTIYF
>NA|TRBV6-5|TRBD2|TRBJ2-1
TGTGCCAGCAGTTACGGGGCTAGCGGGATCTACAATGAGCAGTTCTTC
CASSYGASGIYNEQFF
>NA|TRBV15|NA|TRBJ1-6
TGTGCCACCGGATCAGGGGTGGCTTATAATTCACCCCTCCACTTT
CATGSGVAYNSPLHF
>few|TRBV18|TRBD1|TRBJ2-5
TGTGCCAGCTCACCAGCAGGGGGAAGCAAAGAGACCCAGTACTTC
CASSPAGGSKETQYF